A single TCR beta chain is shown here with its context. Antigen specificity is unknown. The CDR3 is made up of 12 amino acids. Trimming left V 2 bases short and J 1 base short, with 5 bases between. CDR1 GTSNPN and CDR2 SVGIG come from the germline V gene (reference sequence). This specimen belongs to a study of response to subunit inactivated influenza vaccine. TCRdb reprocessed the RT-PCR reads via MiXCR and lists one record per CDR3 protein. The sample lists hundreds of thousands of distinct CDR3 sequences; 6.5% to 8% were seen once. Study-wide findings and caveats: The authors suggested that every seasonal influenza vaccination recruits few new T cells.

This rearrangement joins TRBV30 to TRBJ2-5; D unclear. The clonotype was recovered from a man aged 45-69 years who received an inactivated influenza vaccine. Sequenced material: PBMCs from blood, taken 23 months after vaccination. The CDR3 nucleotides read TGTGCCTGGAGTTACAGCCAAGAGACCCAGTACTTC. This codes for CAWSYSQETQYF.